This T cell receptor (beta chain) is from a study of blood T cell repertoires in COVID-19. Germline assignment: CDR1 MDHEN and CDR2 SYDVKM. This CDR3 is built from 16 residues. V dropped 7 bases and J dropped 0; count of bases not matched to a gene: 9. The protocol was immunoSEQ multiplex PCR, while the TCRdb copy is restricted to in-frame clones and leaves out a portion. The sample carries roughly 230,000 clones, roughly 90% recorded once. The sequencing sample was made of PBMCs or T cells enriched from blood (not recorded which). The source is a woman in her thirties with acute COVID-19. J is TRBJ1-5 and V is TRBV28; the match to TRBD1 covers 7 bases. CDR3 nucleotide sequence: TGTGCCAGCAACTATCTCACAGGGGTTAGCAATCAGCCCCAGCATTTT. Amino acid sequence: CASNYLTGVSNQPQHF.